Below, 3 T cell receptor beta chains from the same sample are listed, as sequenced in a study of OX40 agonist ivuxolimab in advanced cancers. This table comes from immunoSEQ multiplex PCR, and its TCRdb copy is limited to in-frame clones, with some not included. This sample has tens of thousands of clones, with around 87% found just once. This material consisted of CD4+ or CD8+ T cells sorted from blood, taken in a trial of the OX40 agonist ivuxolimab. The source is an adult with an advanced solid tumor such as melanoma, head and neck, liver or kidney cancer.

This clone turned up a few times. The chain has TRBV9 and TRBJ2-7; D perhaps matches TRBD2 (5 bases). Trimming took off 2 bases at V and 4 bases at J, with 13 bases between the two ends. The CDR3 is 14 residues long. The germline CDR1 and CDR2 sequences are SGDLS and YYNGEE. The CDR3 protein is CASSVGAQSYEQYF. DNA for the CDR3: TGTGCCAGCAGCGTGGGAGCCCAATCTTACGAGCAGTACTTC.

The chain couples TRBV7-2 to TRBJ1-1; D not certain. Germline V gene sequence: CDR1 SGHTA, CDR2 FQGNSA. The V and J ends lost 3 bases and 10 bases respectively, with 15 bases between them. The CDR3 contains 13 residues. The CDR3 loop reads CASSLGIRAVAFF. The CDR3 nucleotides read TGTGCCAGCAGCTTGGGGATCCGAGCGGTAGCTTTCTTT.

The chain carries TRBV10-1 and TRBJ2-2, with 9 bases lining up with TRBD2. The CDR3 has 14 residues. Germline loops: CDR1 WNHNN, CDR2 SYGVQD (reference sequence). The V and J ends lost 5 bases and 5 bases, in that order; junction bases with no gene match: 3. CDR3 loop: CASSLSGRTGELFF. CDR3 nucleotides: TGCGCCAGCAGTCTTAGCGGGAGAACCGGGGAGCTGTTTTTT.